A single sample gave rise to the 18 T cell receptor beta chains below, sequenced in a study of blood T cell repertoires in COVID-19. The repertoire was sequenced with immunoSEQ multiplex PCR; TCRdb's copy has only in-frame clones and lacks some. The sample holds around 63,000 clones, roughly 90% seen once. Sequencing was performed on peripheral blood. All receptors derive from a woman aged 55 to 70 with acute or convalescent COVID-19.

The chain is built from TRBV18 and TRBJ2-2, with 7 bases that match TRBD1. V shed 3 bases and J 9 bases; nucleotides not matched to a gene: 1. Germline V CDR1 and CDR2: KGHSH, LQKENI. The CDR3 sequence is 12 residues long. The CDR3 DNA is TGTGCCAGCTCACCGACAGGGAGGGAGCTGTTTTTT. Its protein product is CASSPTGRELFF.

This chain joins TRBV28 and TRBJ2-2; D gene uncertain. The CDR3 is 15 amino acids. V was cut by 3 bases and J by 1 base, with 9 bases left in between. The germline V gene has CDR1 MDHEN and CDR2 SYDVKM. The CDR3 here is CASSLAQQNTGELFF. In nucleotides, the CDR3 is TGTGCCAGCAGTTTGGCACAGCAGAACACCGGGGAGCTGTTTTTT.

V gene TRBV5-1 combines with J gene TRBJ2-6, with D perhaps TRBD2 (5 bases). The germline gives CDR1 SGHRS, CDR2 YFSETQ. Trimming removed 4 bases at V and 2 bases at J, with 16 bases between. This CDR3 contains 17 residues. The CDR3 DNA reads as TGCGCCAGCAGCCCCTCCCCGCAGGAGGCTGGGGCCAACGTCCTGACTTTC. Translating gives CASSPSPQEAGANVLTF.

This clone appeared a single time. J is TRBJ1-1 and V is TRBV5-4; D not resolved. The V gene lost 1 base and the J gene lost 5 bases, with 6 bases spanning the gap. Germline V CDR1 and CDR2: SGHNT, YYREEE (reference sequence). The CDR3 consists of 12 residues. CDR3 nucleotide sequence: TGTGCCAGCAGCTTGCCGTATACTGAAGCTTTCTTT. Translated, it gives CASSLPYTEAFF.

The chain couples TRBV6-1 to TRBJ2-7; D is unresolved. This CDR3 spans 14 amino acids. Trimming removed 3 bases from V and 1 base from J, with 10 bases in between. CDR1 MNHNS and CDR2 SASEGT come from the germline V gene. CDR3 in amino acids: CASSESSVSYEQYV. The CDR3 DNA sequence: TGTGCCAGCAGTGAGTCGTCAGTTTCCTACGAGCAGTACGTC.

The chain has TRBV15 and TRBJ1-5; weak D call: TRBD1 (5 bases). This CDR3 contains 15 residues. The V gene lost 0 bases and the J gene lost 7 bases, with 13 bases spanning the gap. CDR1 and CDR2 from the germline V gene are LNHNV and YYDKDF (reference sequence). The CDR3 nucleotides read TGTGCCACCAGCAGAGATCGGGGGGAAGGACAGCCCCAGCATTTT. It codes for CATSRDRGEGQPQHF.

This rearrangement joins TRBV7-2 to TRBJ1-4; 9 bases map to TRBD1. The CDR3 contains 14 residues. The trim removed 8 bases at V and 7 bases at J, leaving 8 bases unmatched. The germline V gene has CDR1 SGHTA and CDR2 FQGNSA. DNA for the CDR3: TGTGCCAGCCGGACAGGGGAATGGAGTGAAAAACTGTTTTTT. Encoded protein: CASRTGEWSEKLFF.

The chain is built from TRBV11-2 and TRBJ1-1; maybe TRBD1 (5 bases). Germline assignment: CDR1 SGHAT and CDR2 FQNNGV. This CDR3 has 13 residues. V was trimmed by 5 bases and J by 10 bases, leaving 17 bases between them. CDR3 residues: CASSLTGDFGAFF. CDR3 in DNA: TGTGCCAGCAGCCTGACCGGGGACTTTGGAGCTTTCTTT.

There are a few counts of this clone. The chain uses TRBV11-2 and TRBJ1-6, with no clear D. Looked up from germline, CDR1 is SGHAT and CDR2 is FQNNGV. The CDR3 extends over 13 amino acids. The V end lost 1 base, the J end lost 7 bases, and 5 bases lay between the germline ends. CDR3 region: CASSLGPNSPLHF. DNA of the CDR3: TGTGCCAGCAGCTTAGGGCCCAATTCACCCCTCCACTTT.

This CDR3 is CASSMQGSPFNEKLFF. The CDR3 DNA follows: TGTGCCAGTAGTATGCAGGGGTCGCCTTTTAATGAAAAACTGTTTTTT. The chain combines TRBV19 with TRBJ1-4; perhaps TRBD1 as D (6 bases). Looked up from germline, CDR1 is LNHDA and CDR2 is SQIVND (reference sequence). The CDR3 totals 16 residues. Trimming removed 3 bases from V and 4 bases from J, with 15 bases in between.

This chain joins TRBV11-2 and TRBJ2-5, with 7 bases identical to TRBD1. J gave up 1 base and V 5 bases, and 7 bases lay outside the gene matches. The germline V gene encodes CDR1 SGHAT and CDR2 FQNNGV. The CDR3 is 15 amino acids. The CDR3 spells CASSPTRGSQETQYF. The CDR3 coding sequence is TGTGCCAGCAGCCCGACCAGGGGGTCCCAAGAGACCCAGTACTTC.

The chain employs TRBV6-1 and TRBJ1-2; 7 nucleotides match TRBD1. Germline CDR1 is MNHNS and CDR2 is SASEGT. This CDR3 has 16 amino acids. V lost 2 bases to trimming and J lost 5 bases; unmatched junction nucleotides: 11. CDR3 sequence (DNA): TGTGCCAGCAGTGAAAGCCTAGGGACAGCTTTATATGGCTACACCTTC. Translated, it gives CASSESLGTALYGYTF.

The genes are TRBV18 and TRBJ2-2; D might be TRBD2 (6 bases). Trimming left V 2 bases short and J 6 bases short, with 13 bases between. The CDR3 extends over 15 amino acids. CDR1 and CDR2 from the germline V gene are KGHSH and LQKENI. CDR3 amino acids: CASSPRLALAGELFF. Written as DNA, the CDR3 is TGTGCCAGCTCACCAAGGCTAGCGCTTGCCGGGGAGCTGTTTTTT.

The chain couples TRBV28 to TRBJ2-5, with 7 nucleotides matching TRBD1. J gave up 5 bases and V 5 bases, and 8 bases lay outside the gene matches. The germline V gene encodes CDR1 MDHEN and CDR2 SYDVKM. This CDR3 has 14 amino acids. CDR3 coding DNA: TGTGCCAGCAGTACAAGTCGAGGGGGCGAGACCCAGTACTTC. Its translation: CASSTSRGGETQYF.

CDR3: CASSLPSGSAYNEQFF. The CDR3 bases are TGTGCCAGCAGCTTGCCTAGCGGGAGTGCCTACAATGAGCAGTTCTTC. The genes are TRBV5-4 and TRBJ2-1; 10 bases map to TRBD2. V gave up 1 base and J gave up 2 bases; unmatched junction bases: 3. The germline V gene encodes CDR1 SGHNT and CDR2 YYREEE (reference sequence). CDR3 length: 16 amino acids. The full variable domain, completed using reference TRBV5-4 and TRBJ2-1, is ETGVTQSPTHLIKTRGQQVTLRCSSQSGHNTVSWYQQALGQGPQFIFQYYREEENGRGNFPPRFSGLQFPNYSSELNVNALELDDSALYLCASSLPSGSAYNEQFFGPGTRLTVL.

This chain joins TRBV27 and TRBJ2-3; 8 bases are a match to TRBD1. The junction had 5 bases not matched to a gene; V was cut back by 5 bases and J by 4 bases. This CDR3 contains 14 residues. Germline values: CDR1 MNHEY, CDR2 SMNVEV (reference sequence). This CDR3 is CASSGRDRPDTQYF. The CDR3 DNA is TGTGCCAGCAGTGGACGGGACAGGCCAGATACGCAGTATTTT.

This chain uses TRBV6-5 with TRBJ1-1; a weak D match, TRBD1 (6 bases). This CDR3 is built from 13 residues. Trimming shortened V by 2 bases and J by 8 bases, and 12 bases separated the two germline ends. Germline CDR1 is MNHEY and CDR2 is SVGAGI. DNA of the CDR3: TGTGCCAGCAGTTACCTCAGGGGAGCCGAAGCTTTCTTT. Protein: CASSYLRGAEAFF.

Comment on this clone: One end of the junction is discordant with germline, which a read error may explain. V usage is TRBV4-3 and J usage is TRBJ2-3, with D maybe TRBD2 (7 bases). CDR1 and CDR2 from the germline V gene are LGHNA and YSLEER. CDR3 length: 15 amino acids. In nucleotides, the CDR3 is TGCGCCCGCAGCCGACGGGGGGCCCGGACAGATACGCAGTATTTT. Translation: CARSRRGARTDTQYF.